The 8 T cell receptor beta chains below all came from one sample that was sequenced in a study of T cells in localized non-small cell lung cancer. The data were produced by immunoSEQ multiplex PCR, yet TCRdb's version contains in-frame clones alone and is incomplete. This sample has some 31,000 clones, with around 82% found just once. The sequenced sample was peripheral blood, obtained before any cancer treatment. Every receptor here comes from a male donor aged 60 or older with stage II squamous cell lung carcinoma.

V usage is TRBV5-6 and J usage is TRBJ1-1; weak D call: TRBD1 (5 bases). The germline gives CDR1 SGHDT, CDR2 YYEEEE. The CDR3 length is 13 residues. Between the trimmed V and J ends, which lost 2 bases and 4 bases, there was a span of 9 bases. The CDR3 spells CASSFGGGTEAFF. The CDR3 DNA is TGTGCCAGCAGCTTCGGGGGGGGCACTGAAGCTTTCTTT.

The CDR3 DNA sequence: TGTGCCAGCAGTTACGGGGGTGACTATGGCTACACCTTC. It is translated as CASSYGGDYGYTF. The chain carries TRBV6-5 and TRBJ1-2, with a tentative D call TRBD1 (5 bases). The CDR3 consists of 13 residues. V was pared by 2 bases and J by 3 bases, with 7 bases between. Germline V lookup: CDR1 MNHEY, CDR2 SVGAGI.

The J gene is TRBJ2-7, the V gene TRBV6-5; D ambiguous. Germline loops: CDR1 MNHEY, CDR2 SVGAGI. Deletions cut 0 bases from V and 7 bases from J, with 10 bases between. This CDR3 has 13 amino acids. Written as DNA, the CDR3 is TGTGCCAGCAGTTACTCGATGAGTGGAGAGCAGTACTTC. Translation gives CASSYSMSGEQYF.

The V gene is TRBV7-9, the J gene TRBJ1-5; D is ambiguous. The CDR3 spans 13 residues. CDR1 and CDR2 from the germline V gene are SEHNR and FQNEAQ (reference sequence). V lost 5 bases, J lost 1 base, and 6 bases lay in between. The CDR3 sequence: CASSPDSNQPQHF. CDR3 bases: TGTGCCAGCAGCCCGGACAGCAATCAGCCCCAGCATTTT.

This clone was seen a handful of times. This chain joins TRBV19 and TRBJ2-3, with TRBD2 matching 9 bases. Germline V gene sequence: CDR1 LNHDA, CDR2 SQIVND (reference sequence). This CDR3 region has 13 residues. V trimming: 7 bases; J trimming: 6 bases; junction bases outside the gene matches: 5. This CDR3 reads CASIPAGGDTQYF. The CDR3 DNA follows: TGTGCCAGTATCCCGGCGGGAGGGGATACGCAGTATTTT.

This chain connects TRBV28 to TRBJ2-7; tentatively, D is TRBD2 (6 bases). V lost 3 bases and J lost 0, with 6 bases in between. CDR1 is MDHEN, CDR2 SYDVKM, per germline. This CDR3 contains 13 residues. This chain's CDR3 is CASSLTSSYEQYF. CDR3 bases: TGTGCCAGCAGTTTGACTAGCTCCTACGAGCAGTACTTC. The variable domain in full, completed from reference TRBV28 and TRBJ2-7, reads DVKVTQSSRYLVKRTGEKVFLECVQDMDHENMFWYRQDPGLGLRLIYFSYDVKMKEKGDIPEGYSVSREKKERFSLILESASTNQTSMYLCASSLTSSYEQYFGPGTRLTVT.

The gene calls are TRBV6-1 and TRBJ1-4; no clear D. CDR3 size: 14 residues. V was clipped by 7 bases and J by 5 bases, with 14 bases between them. Per germline, CDR1 MNHNS and CDR2 SASEGT. This chain's CDR3 is CASNKGRENEKLFF. The CDR3 coding sequence is TGTGCCAGCAACAAAGGACGGGAGAATGAAAAACTGTTTTTT.

Turning to this clone: This same CDR3 is encoded by further DNA sequences in the sample. The chain carries TRBV5-1 and TRBJ2-3; 8 positions agree with TRBD2. CDR3 length equals 16 residues. Germline V CDR1 and CDR2: SGHRS, YFSETQ. Trimming at V came to 0 bases and at J to 1 base, leaving 4 bases not matched to a gene. CDR3 in DNA: TGCGCCAGCAGCTTGGGGGGGACTAGTGGCACAGATACGCAGTATTTT. Its protein is CASSLGGTSGTDTQYF.